This entry concerns a single T cell receptor (beta chain). The antigen remains unidentified. Repertoires were generated with immunoSEQ multiplex PCR, while TCRdb's copy carries only in-frame clones and drops some. Found here are a few million clones, 85% to 95% of them singletons; the top ten hold 0.39%. The record originates from a study of shared clonotypes between healthy human individuals. Study conclusions and caveats: Apart from blood, nothing was sampled; tissue repertoires likely differ.

Sequencing was performed on naive CD4+ T cells from PBMCs. Subset of the sample: CD45RA+ positively selected. The source is a man younger than 35 in good health. Some clones in this sample may be carry-over from other donors' samples.

Here the CDR3 reads CSVSQRNEQFF. Here the CDR3 DNA reads TGCAGCGTTTCTCAGCGTAATGAGCAGTTCTTC. The V call is TRBV29-1, the J call TRBJ2-1, with D uncertain. Germline V lookup: CDR1 SQVTM, CDR2 ANQGSEA. The CDR3 runs to 11 residues. Trimming stripped 5 bases from V and 7 bases from J, with 9 bases between.